These 13 T cell receptor beta chains were all obtained from the same sample, sequenced in a study of molecular identifiers for immune sequencing clone quantification. TCRdb itself ran the PCR reads through MiXCR, one entry per CDR3 protein. This table has about 630,000 distinct CDR3 sequences, approximately 24% appearing once. Sequencing was done on a sample of naive CD8+ T cells from blood, with Jurkat cell RNA spiked in. Subset: FACS-sorted CD8+CD4-CCR7+CD45RA+ naive T cells. These receptor sequences come from a human donor in good health. Some libraries in this study had Jurkat cell RNA spiked in.

A note on this clonotype: One junction end does not reproduce the germline sequence, and a read error may be involved. The chain carries TRBV9 and TRBJ2-3; the D is unclear. CDR1 SGDLS and CDR2 YYNGEE come from the germline V gene. The CDR3 is 15 residues long. The CDR3 bases are TGTGCCAGCAGCGTAGCTACAGTTAGCACAGATACGCAGTGTTTT. This translates into CASSVATVSTDTQCF.

This clonotype was counted between two and nine times. This may arise from a read error, as a much more abundant clone is one base away. This chain connects TRBV7-2 to TRBJ2-3; D might be TRBD2 (6 bases). The CDR3 is made up of 16 amino acids. The V gene's germline CDR1 is SGHTA and CDR2 FQGNSA. V lost 5 bases and J 1 base, leaving 16 bases between the germline ends. DNA of the CDR3: TGTGCCAGCAGCGTAGGACTAATCCCCCGCACAGATACGCAGTATTTT. Its protein is CASSVGLIPRTDTQYF. The full variable domain, rest sourced from reference TRBV7-2 and TRBJ2-3, is GAGVSQSPSNKVTEKGKDVELRCDPISGHTALYWYRQSLGQGLEFLIYFQGNSAPDKSGLPSDRFSAERTGGSVSTLTIQRTQQEDSAVYLCASSVGLIPRTDTQYFGPGTRLTVL.

The chain combines TRBV9 with TRBJ1-6; TRBD1 is a possible D gene (6 bases). V lost 2 bases and J lost 5, with 11 bases in between. Germline V lookup: CDR1 SGDLS, CDR2 YYNGEE. This CDR3 has 15 residues. The chain's CDR3 is CASSVSGDHNSPLHF. The CDR3 nucleotides are TGTGCCAGCAGCGTCTCAGGGGATCATAATTCACCCCTCCACTTT.

The chain couples TRBV2 to TRBJ2-5; 8 bases map to TRBD1. V shed 7 bases, J shed 4 bases, and the junction held 11 bases outside the gene matches. The CDR3 has 15 amino acids. Germline CDR1 SNHLY, CDR2 FYNNEI. The CDR3 loop is CASTRGAGGRETQYF. The CDR3 DNA reads as TGTGCCAGCACCCGAGGGGCAGGGGGCCGAGAGACCCAGTACTTC.

This clonotype showed up many times. J is TRBJ2-3 and V is TRBV6-6; no firm D call. Germline V CDR1 and CDR2: MNHNY, SVGAGI (reference sequence). This CDR3 region has 13 residues. With 5 bases removed from V and 1 base from J, the gap between germline ends came to 7 bases. The CDR3 DNA follows: TGTGCCAGCAGTATAACACGCACAGATACGCAGTATTTT. The encoded protein is CASSITRTDTQYF.

As for this clonotype: As the CDR3 is not closed by the conserved phenylalanine or tryptophan, this likely results from a read error. This chain joins TRBV9 and TRBJ2-4, with D unclear. V gave up 2 bases and J gave up 0 bases, with 12 bases separating them. The CDR3 spans 16 residues. The germline V gene has CDR1 SGDLS and CDR2 YYNGEE. In DNA form, the CDR3 reads TGTGCCAGCAGCGTGGCTCCGGGTCAAGCCAAAAACATTCAGTACTTA. This gives the protein CASSVAPGQAKNIQYL.

This clonotype came up many times. The chain couples TRBV6-1 to TRBJ2-3; D may be TRBD1 or TRBD2 (5 bases each). The CDR3 contains 14 residues. V was clipped by 5 bases and J by 2 bases, with 11 bases between them. Germline V gene sequence: CDR1 MNHNS, CDR2 SASEGT. The CDR3 sequence: CASSLLGTTDTQYF. The CDR3 nucleotides read TGTGCCAGCAGTCTTCTGGGGACCACAGATACGCAGTATTTT.

This clonotype has just a few counts. The chain is built from TRBV3-1 and TRBJ2-5, with 9 bases fitting TRBD2. Germline V lookup: CDR1 LGHDT, CDR2 YNNKEL (reference sequence). This CDR3 region has 15 residues. The trim removed 4 bases at V and 3 bases at J, leaving 6 bases unmatched. The CDR3 loop reads CASSPGTSTEETQYF. The CDR3 nucleotides are TGTGCCAGCAGCCCCGGGACTAGCACGGAAGAGACCCAGTACTTC.

The sample holds many counts of this clonotype. This chain connects TRBV29-1 to TRBJ2-2, with D unresolved. Deletions cut 4 bases from V and 0 bases from J, with 6 bases between. The CDR3 loop spans 13 amino acids. Germline V CDR1 and CDR2: SQVTM, ANQGSEA. CDR3 DNA: TGCAGCGTTGGTTCCTCGAACACCGGGGAGCTGTTTTTT. It specifies CSVGSSNTGELFF.

The chain recombines TRBV20-1 with TRBJ1-1, with TRBD1 as a possible D gene (5 bases). Germline values: CDR1 DFQATT, CDR2 SNEGSKA (reference sequence). The CDR3 contains 13 residues. V lost 4 bases, J lost 0 bases, and 9 bases lay in between. CDR3 DNA sequence: TGCAGTGCTAACGGGGCCCTGAACACTGAAGCTTTCTTT. This gives the protein CSANGALNTEAFF.

This clonotype was picked up a small number of times. The CDR3 DNA reads as TGTGCCAGCAGGACAGGGTTGGGGCTGGTGAACACTGAAGCTTTCTTT. It translates to CASRTGLGLVNTEAFF. The gene calls are TRBV7-9 and TRBJ1-1, with 7 nucleotides matching TRBD1. Germline CDR1 reads SEHNR; CDR2 reads FQNEAQ (reference sequence). CDR3 size: 16 residues. V lost 6 bases, J lost 0 bases, and 10 bases stayed unmatched.

This clonotype was observed at least ten times. The rearrangement links TRBV4-1 to TRBJ2-7; possibly TRBD2 for D (5 bases). Trimming pared 3 bases from V and 7 bases from J, leaving 13 bases between. The CDR3 is made up of 13 amino acids. Germline CDR1 reads MGHRA; CDR2 reads YSYEKL. The CDR3 DNA is TGCGCCAGCAGCCACGCACTAGATGAGGAGCAGTACTTC. Encoded protein: CASSHALDEEQYF.

The gene calls are TRBV27 and TRBJ1-4; possibly TRBD1 for D (5 bases). V was trimmed by 3 bases and J by 8 bases, leaving 16 bases between them. The CDR3 covers 15 residues. CDR1 is MNHEY and CDR2 is SMNVEV in the germline V gene (reference sequence). The CDR3 is CASSFSGITGEKLFF. The CDR3, as DNA: TGTGCCAGCAGTTTCTCAGGGATTACTGGGGAAAAACTGTTTTTT.